These 14 T cell receptor beta chains came from one sample sequenced in a study of blood T cell repertoires in COVID-19. TCRdb's copy holds only in-frame clones and misses some; the assay was immunoSEQ multiplex PCR. The sample holds 35,000 to 50,000 clones, approximately 85% seen once. The sequencing sample was made of peripheral blood. These receptors were taken from a man in his 60s with acute or convalescent COVID-19.

J is TRBJ2-5 and V is TRBV6-1; 7 bases are a match to TRBD2. V trimming: 0 bases; J trimming: 2 bases; junction bases outside the gene matches: 0. Germline CDR1 and CDR2: MNHNS and SASEGT. The CDR3 runs to 14 residues. CDR3 in DNA: TGTGCCAGCAGTGAAGCGGGACTACAAGAGACCCAGTACTTC. Protein product: CASSEAGLQETQYF.

CDR3 in DNA: TGTGCCAGCAGCGTGAGTGTCCGGGGAGGGGTGACGCAAGAGACCCAGTACTTC. Residues: CASSVSVRGGVTQETQYF. The chain employs TRBV9 and TRBJ2-5, with 7 bases matching TRBD2. Per the germline V gene, CDR1 is SGDLS and CDR2 is YYNGEE. The CDR3 runs 18 residues. J lost 2 bases, V lost 2 bases, and 15 bases had no gene match.

This chain connects TRBV20-1 to TRBJ2-7, with 7 bases lining up with TRBD1. V lost 3 bases and J lost 2; bases outside the gene matches: 4. This CDR3 is built from 13 residues. Germline V lookup: CDR1 DFQATT, CDR2 SNEGSKA (reference sequence). The CDR3 here is CSASRQGTYEQYF. The DNA of the CDR3 is TGCAGTGCTAGTAGACAGGGAACCTACGAGCAGTACTTC.

This clone was picked up one time. The chain combines TRBV7-2 with TRBJ2-7; 9 nucleotides match TRBD1. This CDR3 contains 15 residues. Germline-derived CDR1 and CDR2 are SGHTA and FQGNSA. With V trimmed by 5 bases and J by 5 bases, 10 bases remained unmatched. The CDR3 DNA is TGTGCCAGCAGCAAGGACGGGACAGGGTTTAACGAGCAGTACTTC. It encodes CASSKDGTGFNEQYF.

The J gene is TRBJ1-4, the V gene TRBV29-1; the D is unclear. CDR1 is SQVTM, CDR2 ANQGSEA, per germline. Trimming cost V 4 bases and J 10 bases, with 22 bases left between them. The CDR3 covers 15 residues. CDR3 sequence reads: CSVAPPGGSSGKLFF. CDR3 DNA: TGCAGCGTTGCCCCCCCGGGAGGGTCGAGTGGAAAACTGTTTTTT.

The chain couples TRBV3-1 (or the pseudogene TRBV3-2) to TRBJ2-5; possible D gene TRBD2, 6 bases. This CDR3 is built from 18 residues. Germline V gene sequence: CDR1 LGHDT, CDR2 YNNKEL (reference sequence). V was trimmed by 0 bases and J by 7 bases, leaving 24 bases between them. CDR3 region: CASSQDVNRDFGWGTQYF. Written as DNA, the CDR3 is TGTGCCAGCAGCCAAGATGTAAACCGGGACTTTGGGTGGGGGACCCAGTACTTC.

This rearrangement joins TRBV10-2 to TRBJ2-5; a weak D match, TRBD2 (5 bases). The CDR3 is made up of 15 amino acids. Trimming took off 2 bases at V and 3 bases at J, with 13 bases between the two ends. The germline CDR1 and CDR2 sequences are WSHSY and SAAADI. The CDR3, as DNA: TGCGCCAGCAGTGAGAAGGACTCCAAAAAAGAGACCCAGTACTTC. It yields the protein CASSEKDSKKETQYF.

The chain is built from TRBV27 and TRBJ1-5, with D possibly matching TRBD1 (5 bases). V gave up 4 bases and J gave up 2 bases, with 12 bases separating them. CDR1 MNHEY and CDR2 SMNVEV come from the germline V gene (reference sequence). The CDR3 totals 15 residues. In DNA form, the CDR3 reads TGTGCCAGCAGTTCTGGAGGGGAAGGCAATCAGCCCCAGCATTTT. Translation gives CASSSGGEGNQPQHF.

The chain carries TRBV7-8 and TRBJ2-7, with D possibly matching TRBD2 (6 bases). Trimming took off 5 bases at V and 5 bases at J, with 13 bases between the two ends. The germline CDR1 and CDR2 sequences are SGHVS and FQNEAQ. The CDR3 is 13 amino acids. The CDR3 sequence: CASSPLGGDEQYF. In nucleotides, the CDR3 is TGTGCCAGCAGCCCCCTGGGGGGAGACGAGCAGTACTTC.

The chain has TRBV30 and TRBJ1-2; TRBD1 matches 11 bases. Germline-derived CDR1 and CDR2 are GTSNPN and SVGIG (reference sequence). The CDR3 has 20 residues. Trimming removed 3 bases from V and 2 bases from J; junction bases left unmatched: 20. CDR3 sequence (DNA): TGTGCCTGGAGAGGAAGGGACAGGGGGTTACACTTACCCAACAACTATGGCTACACCTTC. Translating it yields CAWRGRDRGLHLPNNYGYTF.

The rearrangement links TRBV19 to TRBJ1-1, with unresolved D. The V end was cut by 5 bases, the J end by 0 bases, with 7 bases between. The CDR3 sequence is 13 residues long. Germline lookup yields CDR1 LNHDA and CDR2 SQIVND (reference sequence). CDR3 sequence (DNA): TGTGCCAGTAGTGAGGAGATGAACACTGAAGCTTTCTTT. Translated, it gives CASSEEMNTEAFF.

The CDR3 DNA sequence: TGTGCCAGCAGCTTATATGAGCGGCACTACGAGCAGTACTTC. Translated: CASSLYERHYEQYF. The chain has TRBV13 and TRBJ2-7; maybe TRBD2 (5 bases). CDR3 length: 14 residues. Trimming removed 2 bases at V and 3 bases at J, with 11 bases between. Germline CDR1 reads PRHDT; CDR2 reads FYEKMQ (reference sequence).

This clone was recorded a few times. The chain has TRBV30 and TRBJ2-7; D not resolved. The CDR3 loop spans 13 amino acids. V was clipped by 0 bases and J by 6 bases, with 12 bases between them. Per germline, CDR1 GTSNPN and CDR2 SVGIG (reference sequence). For the CDR3, the DNA is TGTGCCTGGAGTGTACGGCAGGCCGGCGAGCAGTACTTC. Protein product: CAWSVRQAGEQYF.

The chain links TRBV23-1 to TRBJ2-3; weak D call: TRBD2 (6 bases). TRBV23-1 is sorted into the ORF group, with uncertain function. V lost 8 bases to trimming and J lost 2 bases, with 17 bases between them. The CDR3 contains 15 residues. The CDR3 DNA reads TGCGCCAGCCCACAAACGGGACTGGCCACAGATACGCAGTATTTT. Protein: CASPQTGLATDTQYF.